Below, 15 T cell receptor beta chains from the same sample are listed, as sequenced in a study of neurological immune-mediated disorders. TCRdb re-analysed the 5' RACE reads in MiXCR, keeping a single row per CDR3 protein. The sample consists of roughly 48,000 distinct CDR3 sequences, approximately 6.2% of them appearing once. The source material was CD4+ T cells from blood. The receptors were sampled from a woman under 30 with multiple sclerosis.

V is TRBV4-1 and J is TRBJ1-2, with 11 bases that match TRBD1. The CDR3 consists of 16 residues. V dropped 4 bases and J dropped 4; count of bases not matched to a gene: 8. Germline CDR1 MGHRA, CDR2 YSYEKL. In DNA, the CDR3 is TGCGCCAGCAGCCCTGGGACAGGGGGACCCTCCTATGGCTACACCTTC. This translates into CASSPGTGGPSYGYTF.

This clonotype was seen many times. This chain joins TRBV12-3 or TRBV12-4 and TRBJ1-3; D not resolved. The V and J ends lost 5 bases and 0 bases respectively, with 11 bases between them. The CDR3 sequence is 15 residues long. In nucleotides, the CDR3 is TGTGCCAGCAGTCCGACGATCCGCTCTGGAAACACCATATATTTT. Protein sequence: CASSPTIRSGNTIYF.

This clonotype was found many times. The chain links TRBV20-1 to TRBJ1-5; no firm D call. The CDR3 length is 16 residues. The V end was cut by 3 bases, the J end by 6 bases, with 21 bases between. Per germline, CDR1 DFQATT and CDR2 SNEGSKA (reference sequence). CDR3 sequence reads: CSASTTRGRFSQPQHF. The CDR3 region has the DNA TGCAGTGCTAGCACAACAAGAGGGAGGTTCAGTCAGCCCCAGCATTTT.

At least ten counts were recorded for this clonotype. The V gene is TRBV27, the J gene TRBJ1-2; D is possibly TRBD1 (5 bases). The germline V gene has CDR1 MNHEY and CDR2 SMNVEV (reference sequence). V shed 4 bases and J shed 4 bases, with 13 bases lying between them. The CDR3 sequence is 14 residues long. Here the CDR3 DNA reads TGTGCCAGCAGTTCGACAGTGATCCCCTATGGCTACACCTTC. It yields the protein CASSSTVIPYGYTF.

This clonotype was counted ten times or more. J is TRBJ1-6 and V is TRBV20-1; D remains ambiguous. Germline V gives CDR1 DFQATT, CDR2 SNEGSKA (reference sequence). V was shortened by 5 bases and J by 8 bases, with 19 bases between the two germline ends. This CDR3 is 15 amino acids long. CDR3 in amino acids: CSAPRGSGVYSPLHF. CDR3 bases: TGCAGTGCTCCCCGGGGATCTGGAGTTTATTCACCCCTCCACTTT.

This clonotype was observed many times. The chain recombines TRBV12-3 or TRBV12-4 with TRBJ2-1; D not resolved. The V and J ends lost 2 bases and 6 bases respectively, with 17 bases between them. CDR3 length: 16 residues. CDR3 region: CASSLNTGSTPNEQFF. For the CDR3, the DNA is TGTGCCAGCAGTTTAAATACGGGTTCCACCCCCAATGAGCAGTTCTTC.

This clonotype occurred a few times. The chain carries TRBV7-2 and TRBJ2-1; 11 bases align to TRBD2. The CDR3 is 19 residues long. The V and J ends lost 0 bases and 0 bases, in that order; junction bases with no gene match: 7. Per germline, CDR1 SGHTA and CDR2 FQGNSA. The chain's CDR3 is CASSLAVGLAVGSYNEQFF. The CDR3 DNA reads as TGTGCCAGCAGCTTAGCGGTGGGACTAGCGGTAGGCTCCTACAATGAGCAGTTCTTC. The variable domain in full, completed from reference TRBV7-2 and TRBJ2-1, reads GAGVSQSPSNKVTEKGKDVELRCDPISGHTALYWYRQSLGQGLEFLIYFQGNSAPDKSGLPSDRFSAERTGGSVSTLTIQRTQQEDSAVYLCASSLAVGLAVGSYNEQFFGPGTRLTVL.

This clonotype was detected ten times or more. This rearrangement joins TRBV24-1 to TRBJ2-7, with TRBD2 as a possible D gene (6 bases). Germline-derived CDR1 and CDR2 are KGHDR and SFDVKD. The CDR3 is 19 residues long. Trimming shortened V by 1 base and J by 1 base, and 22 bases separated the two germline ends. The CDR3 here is CATSDLIEEGKSRSYEQYV. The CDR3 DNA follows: TGTGCCACCAGTGATTTAATCGAGGAGGGAAAGAGTAGGTCCTACGAGCAGTACGTC.

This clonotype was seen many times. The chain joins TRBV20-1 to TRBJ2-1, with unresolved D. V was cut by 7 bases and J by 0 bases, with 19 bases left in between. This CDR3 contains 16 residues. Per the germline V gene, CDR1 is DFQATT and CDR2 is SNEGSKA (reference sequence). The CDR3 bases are TGCAGTGGAAGCTTGAGAGACCTAATCTCCTACAATGAGCAGTTCTTC. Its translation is CSGSLRDLISYNEQFF.

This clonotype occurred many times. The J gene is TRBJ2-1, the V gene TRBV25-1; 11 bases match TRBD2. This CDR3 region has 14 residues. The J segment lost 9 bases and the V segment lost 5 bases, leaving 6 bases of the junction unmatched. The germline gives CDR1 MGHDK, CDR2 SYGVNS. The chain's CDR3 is CASSISGRAGEQFF. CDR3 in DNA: TGTGCCAGCAGTATTAGCGGGAGGGCCGGTGAGCAGTTCTTC.

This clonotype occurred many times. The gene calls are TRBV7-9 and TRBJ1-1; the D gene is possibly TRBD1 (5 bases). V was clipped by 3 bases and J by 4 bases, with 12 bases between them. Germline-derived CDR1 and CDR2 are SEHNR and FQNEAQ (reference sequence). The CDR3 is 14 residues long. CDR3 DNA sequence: TGTGCCAGCAGCTTCCTCGGGGGGGGCACTGAAGCTTTCTTT. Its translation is CASSFLGGGTEAFF. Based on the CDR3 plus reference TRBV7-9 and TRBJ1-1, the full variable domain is DTGVSQNPRHKITKRGQNVTFRCDPISEHNRLYWYRQTLGQGPEFLTYFQNEAQLEKSRLLSDRFSAERPKGSFSTLEIQRTEQGDSAMYLCASSFLGGGTEAFFGQGTRLTVV.

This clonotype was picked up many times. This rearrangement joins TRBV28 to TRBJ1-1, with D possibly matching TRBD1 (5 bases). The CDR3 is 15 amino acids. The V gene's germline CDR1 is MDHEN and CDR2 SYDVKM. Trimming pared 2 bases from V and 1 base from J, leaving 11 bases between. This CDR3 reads CASSLGGMRNTEAFF. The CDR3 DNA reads TGTGCCAGCAGTTTAGGGGGGATGAGGAACACTGAAGCTTTCTTT.

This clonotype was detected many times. As DNA, the CDR3 is TGTGCCAGCAGTAGAACAGGAAGCTCTGGGGCCAACGTCCTGACTTTC. The encoded protein is CASSRTGSSGANVLTF. The genes are TRBV3-1 and TRBJ2-6, with D perhaps TRBD1 (5 bases). The CDR3 extends over 16 amino acids. From germline, CDR1 is LGHDT and CDR2 YNNKEL (reference sequence). V was clipped by 6 bases and J by 0 bases, with 12 bases between them. Combining the CDR3 with reference TRBV3-1 and TRBJ2-6 gives the whole variable domain DTAVSQTPKYLVTQMGNDKSIKCEQNLGHDTMYWYKQDSKKFLKIMFSYNNKELIINETVPNRFSPKSPDKAHLNLHINSLELGDSAVYFCASSRTGSSGANVLTFGAGSRLTVL.

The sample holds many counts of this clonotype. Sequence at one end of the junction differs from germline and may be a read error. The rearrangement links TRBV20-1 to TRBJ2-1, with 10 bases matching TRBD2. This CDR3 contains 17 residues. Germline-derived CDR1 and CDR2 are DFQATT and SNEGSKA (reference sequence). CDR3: CSARALASGGAYDEQFF. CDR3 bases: TGCAGTGCTAGGGCCCTCGCAAGCGGGGGGGCCTACGATGAGCAGTTCTTC.

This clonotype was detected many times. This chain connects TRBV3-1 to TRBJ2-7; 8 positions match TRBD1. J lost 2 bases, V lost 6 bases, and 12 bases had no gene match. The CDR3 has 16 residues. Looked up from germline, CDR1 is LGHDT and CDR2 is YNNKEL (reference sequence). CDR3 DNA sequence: TGTGCCAGCAGTCCCTATGACAGGGGCGATCCCTACGAGCAGTACTTC. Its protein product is CASSPYDRGDPYEQYF.